The T cell receptor beta chain under discussion was sequenced for a study of T-cell reconstitution after alpha-beta-depleted transplantation in children. This clonotype was found many times. With 5 bases clipped from V and 5 bases from J, the junction kept 11 bases outside the gene matches. CDR3 length: 15 residues. Unique molecular identifiers were incorporated into the prepared TCRbeta library. TCRdb fed the PCR reads into MiXCR, producing one record per CDR3 protein. The data contain under 350,000 distinct CDR3 sequences, about 10% of them singletons. This sequence was found in a human donor who donated a stem cell graft to a child with SCID. The V and J genes are TRBV12-3 or TRBV12-4 and TRBJ2-5; 7 nucleotides line up with TRBD1. This sample comprised PBMCs from the stem cell graft donor, obtained from the stem cell graft. The chain's CDR3 is CASSARQGSWETQYF. The CDR3, as DNA: TGTGCCAGCAGTGCCCGACAGGGCAGTTGGGAGACCCAGTACTTC.